The clone carrying this T cell receptor beta chain was picked up many times. What it recognizes is unknown. This record belongs to a study of T cells after yellow fever vaccination. Overall study context: SMART-Seq v4 Ultra Low Input prepared the low-cell-number fractions.

General study points: Most primary-vaccination clones reappeared after the booster (approximately 96% CD4, 75% to 90% CD8).

MiXCR, run by TCRdb on the 5' RACE reads, gives a single entry per CDR3 protein. The sample records 300,000 or so distinct CDR3 sequences, roughly 4.3% being singletons. Trimming shortened V by 5 bases and J by 8 bases, and 16 bases separated the two germline ends. Germline CDR1 SQVTM, CDR2 ANQGSEA. The CDR3 runs 13 residues. The source is a man aged 18 to 29 who received the YFV17D yellow fever vaccine. Here the sequenced sample was PBMCs, taken 5 days after the yellow fever booster vaccination. This chain uses TRBV29-1 with TRBJ2-1; a possible D gene is TRBD1 (6 bases). CDR3 in DNA: TGCAGCGTTACAACCCTATACAGGGATGAGCAGTTCTTC. Translated: CSVTTLYRDEQFF.